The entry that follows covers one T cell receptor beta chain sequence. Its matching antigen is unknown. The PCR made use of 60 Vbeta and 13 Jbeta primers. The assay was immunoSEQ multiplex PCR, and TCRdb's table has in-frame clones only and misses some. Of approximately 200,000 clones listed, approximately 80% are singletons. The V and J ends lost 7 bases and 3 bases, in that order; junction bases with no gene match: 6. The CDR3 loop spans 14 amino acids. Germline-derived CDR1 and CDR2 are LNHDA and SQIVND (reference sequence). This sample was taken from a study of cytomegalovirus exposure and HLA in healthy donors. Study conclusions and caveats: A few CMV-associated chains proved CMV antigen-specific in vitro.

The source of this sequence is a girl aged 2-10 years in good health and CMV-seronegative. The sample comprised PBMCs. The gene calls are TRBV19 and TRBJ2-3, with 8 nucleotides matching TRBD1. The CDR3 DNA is TGTGCCAGTACCACCGGACAGGGTACAGATACGCAGTATTTT. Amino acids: CASTTGQGTDTQYF.